What follows are 16 T cell receptor beta chains derived from one specimen sequenced in a study of metastatic and nonmetastatic thyroid tumors (dated by TCRdb to the early 2020s). The library was generated by PCR. Sequencing instrument: Illumina HiSeq 4000. Starting from the raw public reads, TCRdb applied fastp trimming at Q25, assembled clones with MiXCR and retained in-frame beta chains. This sample holds about 29,000 clones; roughly 15% were observed only once. The ten largest clones add up to roughly 4.2% of the sample. Before undergoing thyroid surgery, none of the patients had been given any kind of treatment. Material: blood. The receptor source for this set is a female donor with papillary thyroid cancer or a benign thyroid nodule (not recorded which). Some clones in this sample may be carry-over from other donors' samples.

This clone appeared a few times. A read error may produce the germline difference seen at one junction end. The chain couples TRBV19 to TRBJ2-3; no firm D call. The CDR3 extends over 13 amino acids. Germline V gene lookup returns CDR1 LNHDA and CDR2 SQIVND (reference sequence). The CDR3 spells CASSLRSTYTQYF. DNA for the CDR3: TGTGCCAGTAGTCTGCGTAGCACATATACGCAGTATTTT.

The table lists this clone with many counts. Germline is not matched at one junction end, which may reflect a read error. The chain uses TRBV7-2 and TRBJ2-3, with D possibly matching TRBD2 (6 bases). Germline CDR1 SGHTA, CDR2 FQGNSA. The CDR3 spans 14 residues. CDR3 loop: CASSFDTGTSGWDF. The CDR3 region has the DNA TGTGCCAGCAGCTTCGATACCGGGACTTCCGGGTGGGATTTT.

The sample holds a few counts of this clone. The rearrangement uses TRBV19 and TRBJ1-6, with 8 bases aligning to TRBD1. V lost 5 bases and J lost 9; bases outside the gene matches: 9. Looked up from germline, CDR1 is LNHDA and CDR2 is SQIVND (reference sequence). CDR3 size: 15 residues. In DNA, the CDR3 is TGTGCCAGTAGTTTAGTGGACAGGGAACCTTCACCCCTCCACTTT. This encodes CASSLVDREPSPLHF.

By share, this clone ranks as medium-sized. Different DNA sequences within this sample yield the same CDR3. The chain has TRBV19 and TRBJ1-6, with D hard to call. Per the germline V gene, CDR1 is LNHDA and CDR2 is SQIVND (reference sequence). V shed 5 bases and J shed 7 bases, with 3 bases lying between them. This CDR3 spans 11 amino acids. This chain's CDR3 is CASSGNSPLHF. CDR3 nucleotide sequence: TGTGCCAGTAGTGGCAATTCACCCCTCCACTTT.

V usage is TRBV20-1 and J usage is TRBJ2-1, with a weak D call TRBD2 (5 bases). Trimming pared 3 bases from V and 0 bases from J, leaving 12 bases between. CDR1 is DFQATT and CDR2 is SNEGSKA in the germline V gene (reference sequence). This CDR3 has 15 amino acids. The CDR3 here is CSASGVWTSYNEQFF. For the CDR3, the DNA is TGCAGTGCTAGCGGGGTCTGGACCTCCTACAATGAGCAGTTCTTC.

This clone was seen many times. The chain is built from TRBV5-1 and TRBJ2-7, with TRBD2 as a possible D gene (6 bases). Per the germline V gene, CDR1 is SGHRS and CDR2 is YFSETQ. The V end was cut by 4 bases, the J end by 1 base, with 18 bases between. This CDR3 region has 16 residues. The CDR3 nucleotides are TGCGCCAGCAGCCCGGGGAGCAGCGGGCTTTCCTACGAGCAGTACTTC. As protein: CASSPGSSGLSYEQYF.

In its sample, this clone was seen a few times. The junction shows a germline mismatch at one end, possibly a read error. The chain employs TRBV27 and TRBJ2-1; perhaps D is TRBD1 or TRBD2 (5 bases each). Looked up from germline, CDR1 is MNHEY and CDR2 is SMNVEV (reference sequence). The CDR3 totals 14 residues. The CDR3 sequence is CACRETGSYNEQFF. The CDR3 DNA reads TGTGCCTGCAGGGAAACGGGGAGCTACAATGAGCAGTTCTTC.

Judged by abundance, this clone is large. V is TRBV11-1 and J is TRBJ2-3; 8 positions match TRBD2. Trimming removed 1 base from V and 7 bases from J; junction bases left unmatched: 4. The CDR3 is 14 residues long. Germline CDR1 SGHAT, CDR2 FQDESV (reference sequence). CDR3 sequence reads: CASSLESGSYTQYF. Written as DNA, the CDR3 is TGTGCCAGCAGCTTAGAGAGCGGGAGTTATACGCAGTATTTT.

This clone was detected ten times or more. The chain joins TRBV6-1 to TRBJ2-7; TRBD1 matches at 9 bases. CDR1 is MNHNS, CDR2 SASEGT, per germline. This CDR3 has 16 residues. V lost 4 bases to trimming and J lost 7 bases; unmatched junction nucleotides: 14. CDR3 bases: TGTGCCAGCAGTGCCGCACAGGGGGCATTCCTCACTGAGCAGTACTTC. Its translation is CASSAAQGAFLTEQYF.

CDR3 in amino acids: CASSKAGTGNAGELFF. CDR3 bases: TGTGCCAGCAGCAAAGCCGGGACTGGTAACGCCGGGGAGCTGTTTTTT. The chain uses TRBV3-1 and TRBJ2-2; TRBD2 is a possible D gene (6 bases). The germline CDR1 and CDR2 sequences are LGHDT and YNNKEL (reference sequence). The V end was cut by 5 bases, the J end by 6 bases, with 19 bases between. The CDR3 is made up of 16 amino acids.

This clone has ten or more counts. The CDR3 protein is CSAYLGTSGYNEQFF. CDR3 coding DNA: TGCAGTGCGTACCTCGGGACTAGCGGGTACAATGAGCAGTTCTTC. The V gene is TRBV20-1, the J gene TRBJ2-1, with 12 bases aligning to TRBD2. The ends lost 6 bases at V and 4 bases at J; junction bases unmatched: 7. Germline CDR1 DFQATT, CDR2 SNEGSKA (reference sequence). The CDR3 length is 15 residues.

About this clone itself: At one of its ends the junction is not consistent with the germline gene, which may arise from a read error. The J gene is TRBJ1-2, the V gene TRBV7-9; no clear D. CDR3 length equals 13 residues. In germline, CDR1 is SEHNR, CDR2 FQNEAQ (reference sequence). The CDR3: CASSPQWADGHTF. The CDR3 bases are TGTGCCAGCAGCCCACAGTGGGCGGATGGCCACACCTTC.

This clone was recorded a few times. This clone may be a read error of a much larger clone one base away. The rearrangement uses TRBV28 and TRBJ2-6; 7 bases align to TRBD1. Germline assignment: CDR1 MDHEN and CDR2 SYDVKM. The CDR3 is made up of 17 amino acids. The CDR3 sequence: CAGSLAGTDTGANFLTF. CDR3 DNA: TGTGCCGGCAGTTTAGCCGGGACAGATACTGGGGCCAACTTCCTGACTTTC.

The sample holds many counts of this clone. The chain couples TRBV6-1 to TRBJ2-5; perhaps TRBD1 as D (5 bases). Germline values: CDR1 MNHNS, CDR2 SASEGT. The CDR3 extends over 13 amino acids. V was trimmed by 1 base and J by 5 bases, leaving 8 bases between them. CDR3 sequence: CASSEENRETQYF. The CDR3 DNA is TGTGCCAGCAGTGAAGAGAACAGGGAGACCCAGTACTTC.

This clone was detected ten times or more. CDR3: CASRTTDSNYGYTF. The CDR3 region has the DNA TGTGCCAGCAGGACCACGGACAGTAACTATGGCTACACCTTC. This chain joins TRBV6-1 and TRBJ1-2, with a tentative D call TRBD1 (6 bases). CDR3 length: 14 amino acids. Trimming left V 6 bases short and J 1 base short, with 12 bases between. Germline V gene sequence: CDR1 MNHNS, CDR2 SASEGT.

As to this clone: Because it lacks the conserved phenylalanine or tryptophan at the end, this CDR3 is likely a read error. The gene calls are TRBV6-1 and TRBJ1-5; 8 bases fit TRBD1. This CDR3 contains 15 residues. Germline lookup yields CDR1 MNHNS and CDR2 SASEGT. The CDR3 coding sequence is TGTGACAGCAGCCCCGGACAGGGAAGCAATCAGCCCCAGCATCTT. This gives the protein CDSSPGQGSNQPQHL.